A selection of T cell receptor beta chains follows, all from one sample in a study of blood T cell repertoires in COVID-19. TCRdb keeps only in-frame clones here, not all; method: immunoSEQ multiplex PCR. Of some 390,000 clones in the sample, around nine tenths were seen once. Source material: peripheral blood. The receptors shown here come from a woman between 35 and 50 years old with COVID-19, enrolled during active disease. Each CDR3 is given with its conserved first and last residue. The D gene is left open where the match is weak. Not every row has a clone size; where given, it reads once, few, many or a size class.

CASQAANYGYTF	TGTGCCAGCCAGGCAGCCAACTATGGCTACACCTTC	TRBV2	TRBJ1-2	-	-
CASSTSGKKNEQFF	TGTGCCAGTAGTACAAGCGGGAAAAAGAATGAGCAGTTCTTC	TRBV19	TRBJ2-1	TRBD2	-
CASTMGGRYEQYF	TGTGCCAGCACCATGGGGGGTCGATACGAGCAGTACTTC	TRBV7-2	TRBJ2-7	-	-
CASSLQGGNQPQHF	TGTGCCAGCTCACTACAGGGAGGCAATCAGCCCCAGCATTTT	TRBV18	TRBJ1-5	-	-
CASSSRVGGKVYGYTF	TGTGCCAGCAGCTCCAGGGTAGGGGGAAAAGTCTATGGCTACACCTTC	TRBV7-8	TRBJ1-2	-	-
CASSPRMEGGGQPQHF	TGTGCCAGCTCACCACGGATGGAAGGGGGCGGTCAGCCCCAGCATTTT	TRBV18	TRBJ1-5	TRBD1	-
CASSSTPGVYGYTF	TGTGCCAGCAGCTCTACCCCAGGGGTCTATGGCTACACCTTC	TRBV7-3	TRBJ1-2	-	-
CASRDRGTDTQYF	TGTGCCAGCCGGGACAGAGGCACAGATACGCAGTATTTT	TRBV19	TRBJ2-3	TRBD1	-
CASSQSDSSSYEQYF	TGCGCCAGCAGCCAGTCGGACAGTAGCTCCTACGAGCAGTACTTC	TRBV4-3	TRBJ2-7	-	-
CASSPDSLYSNQPQHF	TGTGCCAGCAGCCCGGACAGTCTATATAGCAATCAGCCCCAGCATTTT	TRBV11-2	TRBJ1-5	-	-
CASSLESGSKDTQYF	TGCGCCAGCAGCTTGGAGTCAGGGTCAAAAGATACGCAGTATTTT	TRBV5-1	TRBJ2-3	-	-
CASSLARGGTDTQYF	TGTGCCAGCAGCTTAGCCCGGGGGGGCACAGATACGCAGTATTTT	TRBV7-9	TRBJ2-3	TRBD2	-
CASSSRDYNSPLHF	TGTGCCAGCAGCTCCCGGGACTATAATTCACCCCTCCACTTT	TRBV5-4	TRBJ1-6	-	-
CASSYPERGSNQPQHF	TGTGCCAGCAGTTACCCCGAGAGAGGTAGCAATCAGCCCCAGCATTTT	TRBV6-2/TRBV6-3	TRBJ1-5	-	-
CATSRASTWDTQYF	TGTGCCACCAGCAGAGCTTCGACTTGGGATACGCAGTATTTT	TRBV15	TRBJ2-3	-	-
CSVVYYEDRGHYGYTF	TGCAGCGTTGTCTATTATGAGGACAGGGGACACTATGGCTACACCTTC	TRBV29-1	TRBJ1-2	TRBD1	once
CASSLPVRETQYF	TGTGCCAGCAGCCTACCGGTGCGAGAGACCCAGTACTTC	TRBV2	TRBJ2-5	-	-
CASSMGPGRSRDTEAFF	TGTGCCAGTAGTATGGGGCCGGGGAGGTCCAGGGACACTGAAGCTTTCTTT	TRBV19	TRBJ1-1	-	once
CASSSTGGHTEAFF	TGTGCCAGCAGCTCGACAGGGGGTCACACTGAAGCTTTCTTT	TRBV7-3	TRBJ1-1	TRBD1	-
CASRDRGGQPQHF	TGTGCCAGTCGAGACAGGGGTGGTCAGCCCCAGCATTTT	TRBV19	TRBJ1-5	TRBD1	-
CASSPRPGTELYEQYF	TGTGCCAGCTCACCGAGACCCGGGACAGAACTTTACGAGCAGTACTTC	TRBV18	TRBJ2-7	TRBD1	-
CASSVVDVEGTQYF	TGTGCCAGCAGCGTAGTTGACGTAGAGGGGACCCAGTACTTC	TRBV9	TRBJ2-5	-	-
CAIMEGAGELFF	TGTGCCATCATGGAGGGAGCCGGGGAGCTGTTTTTT	TRBV10-3	TRBJ2-2	-	-
CSGDRGDYGYTF	TGCAGCGGGGACAGGGGGGACTATGGCTACACCTTC	TRBV29-1	TRBJ1-2	TRBD1	-
CASSPLGNEQYF	TGTGCCAGCTCACCCCTCGGGAACGAGCAGTACTTC	TRBV18	TRBJ2-7	-	-
CASSLGLGNTIYF	TGTGCCAGCAGCCTCGGTTTGGGAAACACCATATATTTT	TRBV14	TRBJ1-3	-	-
CASSSQGADEKLFF	TGCGCCAGCAGCTCACAGGGGGCAGATGAAAAACTGTTTTTT	TRBV5-1	TRBJ1-4	TRBD1	-
CASSLPRGRSNQPQHF	TGTGCCAGCAGCTTGCCCAGGGGACGATCCAATCAGCCCCAGCATTTT	TRBV5-6	TRBJ1-5	-	-
CAIFRVLEGGRGYGYTF	TGTGCCATCTTTCGGGTGCTGGAAGGGGGTCGGGGCTATGGCTACACCTTC	TRBV10-3	TRBJ1-2	-	-
CASSNTGGNTEAFF	TGTGCCAGCAGTAACACAGGGGGCAACACTGAAGCTTTCTTT	TRBV7-9	TRBJ1-1	TRBD1	-
CASSLEEVDTEAFF	TGTGCCAGCAGCCTCGAGGAGGTGGACACTGAAGCTTTCTTT	TRBV9	TRBJ1-1	-	-
CASSLEIGVSTEAFF	TGTGCCAGCAGCTTAGAAATAGGGGTGAGCACTGAAGCTTTCTTT	TRBV7-2	TRBJ1-1	-	-
CASNPQGGLPTEAFF	TGCGCCAGTAACCCACAGGGGGGACTGCCGACTGAAGCTTTCTTT	TRBV5-1	TRBJ1-1	TRBD1	-
CASSPPESGRRFF	TGCGCCAGCAGCCCCCCTGAGTCGGGAAGGAGGTTCTTC	TRBV4-1	TRBJ2-1	-	-
CASRQPGGPGEQYF	TGCGCCAGCAGGCAGCCGGGAGGGCCGGGGGAGCAGTACTTC	TRBV5-1	TRBJ2-7	TRBD2	-
CASSLNRENTEAFF	TGCGCCAGCAGCTTAAACAGGGAGAACACTGAAGCTTTCTTT	TRBV5-1	TRBJ1-1	-	-
CASSKTVQPQHF	TGTGCCAGCAGTAAGACAGTTCAGCCCCAGCATTTT	TRBV25-1	TRBJ1-5	-	-
CSALTGENTEAFF	TGCAGCGCTTTGACAGGGGAAAACACTGAAGCTTTCTTT	TRBV29-1	TRBJ1-1	TRBD1	-
CASSLLTDRASIYF	TGTGCCAGCAGCTTGTTAACGGACAGGGCAAGCATATATTTT	TRBV7-2	TRBJ1-3	TRBD1	-